This T cell receptor (beta chain) appears in the sequencing data of a study of blood T cell repertoires in COVID-19. Study at large: Samples representing acute and convalescent COVID-19 were sourced from the United States, Italy and Spain.

Trimming took 5 bases from V and 7 from J, leaving 24 bases between them. Germline-derived CDR1 and CDR2 are MDHEN and SYDVKM. CDR3 length: 17 amino acids. In the authors' workflow: The authors estimated nucleated cell counts from reference gene primer amplification. The protocol was immunoSEQ multiplex PCR, while the TCRdb copy is restricted to in-frame clones and leaves out a portion. V and J calls and clone size are those listed in that table; D and trimming were worked out from the DNA. The table has roughly 150,000 clones, 85% to 90% seen once; the top ten hold approximately 15%. Material for sequencing was peripheral blood. The V gene is TRBV28, the J gene TRBJ2-1; TRBD1 might be the D (6 bases). The source of this sequence is a woman aged 40-49 years with acute or convalescent COVID-19. The CDR3 nucleotides are TGTGCCAGCAGTCTCTACCTCGGGACATATAGACCTAATGAGCAGTTCTTC. Translating gives CASSLYLGTYRPNEQFF.